A selection of T cell receptor beta chains follows, all from one sample in a study of cytomegalovirus exposure and HLA in healthy donors. Sequenced by immunoSEQ multiplex PCR; TCRdb stores in-frame clones only, minus some. Here the sample spans tens of thousands of clones, about two thirds being singletons. Sequenced material: PBMCs. The receptors stem from a man aged 55 to 70 in good health and CMV-seronegative. Each CDR3 is given with its conserved first and last residue. The D gene is left open where the match is weak. Size tells how often a clone was seen (once, few, many) or the class of an expanded clone, and some rows leave it out.

abundance,j_gene,d_gene,v_gene,CDR3aa,CDR3nt
few,TRBJ1-6,TRBD1,TRBV5-5,CASRPGQQPYNSPLHF,TGTGCCAGCAGACCGGGACAGCAACCCTATAATTCACCCCTCCACTTT
NA,TRBJ1-4,TRBD1,TRBV18,CASSPGTGENEKLFF,TGTGCCAGCTCACCAGGGACAGGGGAAAATGAAAAACTGTTTTTT
few,TRBJ2-5,TRBD1,TRBV2,CASTQGAVETQYF,TGTGCCAGCACCCAGGGGGCTGTTGAGACCCAGTACTTC
NA,TRBJ2-1,NA,TRBV4-1,CASSQEGTSGNEQFF,TGCGCCAGCAGCCAAGAGGGGACTTCGGGCAATGAGCAGTTCTTC
NA,TRBJ2-7,TRBD1,TRBV10-3,CAISPGQGAYEQYF,TGTGCCATCAGCCCGGGACAGGGGGCCTACGAGCAGTACTTC
NA,TRBJ1-6,NA,TRBV9,CASSVGSGGSALHF,TGTGCCAGCAGCGTTGGCTCCGGGGGTTCGGCCCTCCACTTT
NA,TRBJ2-2,TRBD1,TRBV5-1,CASSLVRGQEIAGELFF,TGCGCCAGCAGCTTGGTGAGGGGGCAGGAAATCGCCGGGGAGCTGTTTTTT
NA,TRBJ2-7,TRBD1,TRBV5-1,CASSSVLGQGYYEQYF,TGCGCCAGCAGCTCGGTTCTGGGACAGGGATACTACGAGCAGTACTTC
once,TRBJ2-1,NA,TRBV29-1,CSGPDSAGEQFF,TGCAGCGGCCCAGACTCCGCCGGTGAGCAGTTCTTC
NA,TRBJ2-3,TRBD2,TRBV5-4,CASSFTSGSTDTQYF,TGTGCCAGCAGCTTCACTAGCGGGAGCACAGATACGCAGTATTTT
NA,TRBJ2-7,NA,TRBV5-6,CASSFEGAKLSYEQYF,TGTGCCAGCAGCTTTGAGGGAGCCAAGCTCTCCTACGAGCAGTACTTC
NA,TRBJ2-1,TRBD2,TRBV9,CASSVARGGAYNEQFF,TGTGCCAGCAGCGTAGCTCGCGGGGGGGCCTACAATGAGCAGTTCTTC
NA,TRBJ1-4,TRBD1,TRBV19,CASSQGAEGGKLFF,TGTGCCAGTAGCCAGGGGGCGGAGGGCGGTAAACTGTTTTTT
NA,TRBJ1-1,TRBD1,TRBV29-1,CSVATGAEAFF,TGCAGCGTCGCCACAGGGGCTGAAGCTTTCTTT
NA,TRBJ2-7,NA,TRBV7-2,CASSLELSAYEQYF,TGTGCCAGCAGCTTGGAGCTTTCCGCCTACGAGCAGTACTTC
NA,TRBJ2-2,TRBD1,TRBV5-4,CASSLGGQGIGELFF,TGTGCCAGCAGCTTGGGGGGACAGGGTATCGGGGAGCTGTTTTTT
few,TRBJ2-1,TRBD2,TRBV6-1,CASSATSVEQFF,TGTGCCAGCAGTGCTACTAGCGTGGAGCAGTTCTTC
NA,TRBJ2-1,TRBD2,TRBV4-2,CASSPPLAENPTREQFF,TGTGCCAGCAGCCCACCACTAGCGGAAAACCCGACTCGAGAGCAGTTCTTC
NA,TRBJ1-1,NA,TRBV18,CASSPGEVATEAFF,TGTGCCAGCTCGCCAGGGGAGGTTGCGACTGAAGCTTTCTTT
NA,TRBJ2-5,NA,TRBV5-5,CASSLFLETQYF,TGTGCCAGCAGCTTGTTCTTAGAGACCCAGTACTTC
once,TRBJ2-5,TRBD2,TRBV7-2,CASSFGTTQETQYF,TGTGCCAGCAGCTTCGGGACTACCCAAGAGACCCAGTACTTC
NA,TRBJ1-1,TRBD1,TRBV27,CASSYRGTEAFF,TGTGCCAGCAGTTACAGGGGAACTGAAGCTTTCTTT
NA,TRBJ1-1,NA,TRBV4-2,CASSHDLAGPTMNTEAFF,TGTGCCAGCAGCCATGACTTAGCGGGGCCCACCATGAACACTGAAGCTTTCTTT
NA,TRBJ2-7,NA,TRBV11-2,CARCTYYEQYF,TGTGCCAGGTGTACCTACTACGAGCAGTACTTC
NA,TRBJ1-5,NA,TRBV11-3,CASGAEYQPQHF,TGTGCCAGCGGGGCTGAATATCAGCCCCAGCATTTT
NA,TRBJ2-5,NA,TRBV29-1,CSVEDSTAPETQYF,TGCAGCGTTGAAGATTCGACAGCTCCAGAGACCCAGTACTTC
NA,TRBJ2-7,TRBD1,TRBV4-1,CASSQPGTGSYEQYF,TGCGCCAGCAGCCAGCCCGGGACAGGGTCCTACGAGCAGTACTTC
NA,TRBJ2-2,TRBD2,TRBV10-3,CATGVSGGDTGELFF,TGTGCCACAGGAGTTAGCGGGGGTGACACCGGGGAGCTGTTTTTT
NA,TRBJ2-7,TRBD2,TRBV29-1,CSIERGDTYEQYF,TGCAGCATAGAGCGGGGGGACACCTACGAGCAGTACTTC
NA,TRBJ2-7,NA,TRBV5-6,CASSLSRAYEQYF,TGTGCCAGCAGCTTGAGCAGGGCCTACGAGCAGTACTTC
NA,TRBJ1-6,NA,TRBV4-3,CASSQDRYGSPLHF,TGCGCCAGCAGCCAGGACAGATATGGTTCACCCCTCCACTTT
NA,TRBJ2-7,NA,TRBV4-1,CASSQDSGIMYEQYF,TGCGCCAGCAGCCAAGATTCCGGGATTATGTACGAGCAGTACTTC
NA,TRBJ1-5,NA,TRBV6-1,CASSNTGSQPQHF,TGTGCCAGCAGCAATACAGGGAGTCAGCCCCAGCATTTT
NA,TRBJ2-5,TRBD1,TRBV19,CATGPQGARETQYF,TGTGCCACCGGCCCTCAGGGGGCGCGTGAGACCCAGTACTTC
NA,TRBJ1-5,NA,TRBV2,CASSDRAGEGYSNQPQHF,TGTGCCAGCAGTGATCGGGCAGGGGAGGGATATAGCAATCAGCCCCAGCATTTT
NA,TRBJ2-7,TRBD2,TRBV5-1,CASSLGDLAGDSYEQYF,TGCGCCAGCAGCTTGGGGGACCTGGCGGGGGACTCCTACGAGCAGTACTTC
NA,TRBJ1-4,NA,TRBV6-1,CASRLTVSSNEKLFF,TGTGCCAGCAGACTGACAGTCTCTTCTAATGAAAAACTGTTTTTT
NA,TRBJ1-3,NA,TRBV5-1,CASSFGDPGNTIYF,TGCGCCAGCAGCTTTGGAGACCCTGGAAACACCATATATTTT
NA,TRBJ2-7,NA,TRBV4-3,CASSQELGGDYEQYF,TGCGCCAGCAGCCAAGAGCTAGGGGGGGACTACGAGCAGTACTTC
NA,TRBJ1-5,NA,TRBV7-9,CASSLGGPQPQHF,TGTGCCAGCAGCTTAGGAGGGCCTCAGCCCCAGCATTTT
NA,TRBJ2-7,NA,TRBV5-6,CASRVEGSGTFF,TGTGCCAGTAGAGTTGAGGGGTCAGGGACATTCTTC
once,TRBJ2-3,TRBD2,TRBV30,CAWGGGAGSDTQYF,TGTGCCTGGGGCGGGGGGGCAGGGTCAGATACGCAGTATTTT
NA,TRBJ2-7,TRBD2,TRBV7-2,CASSFLAGDYEQYF,TGTGCCAGCAGCTTTCTCGCGGGGGACTACGAGCAGTACTTC
NA,TRBJ2-7,NA,TRBV19,CASALAPTYEQYF,TGTGCCAGCGCTCTAGCGCCAACCTACGAGCAGTACTTC